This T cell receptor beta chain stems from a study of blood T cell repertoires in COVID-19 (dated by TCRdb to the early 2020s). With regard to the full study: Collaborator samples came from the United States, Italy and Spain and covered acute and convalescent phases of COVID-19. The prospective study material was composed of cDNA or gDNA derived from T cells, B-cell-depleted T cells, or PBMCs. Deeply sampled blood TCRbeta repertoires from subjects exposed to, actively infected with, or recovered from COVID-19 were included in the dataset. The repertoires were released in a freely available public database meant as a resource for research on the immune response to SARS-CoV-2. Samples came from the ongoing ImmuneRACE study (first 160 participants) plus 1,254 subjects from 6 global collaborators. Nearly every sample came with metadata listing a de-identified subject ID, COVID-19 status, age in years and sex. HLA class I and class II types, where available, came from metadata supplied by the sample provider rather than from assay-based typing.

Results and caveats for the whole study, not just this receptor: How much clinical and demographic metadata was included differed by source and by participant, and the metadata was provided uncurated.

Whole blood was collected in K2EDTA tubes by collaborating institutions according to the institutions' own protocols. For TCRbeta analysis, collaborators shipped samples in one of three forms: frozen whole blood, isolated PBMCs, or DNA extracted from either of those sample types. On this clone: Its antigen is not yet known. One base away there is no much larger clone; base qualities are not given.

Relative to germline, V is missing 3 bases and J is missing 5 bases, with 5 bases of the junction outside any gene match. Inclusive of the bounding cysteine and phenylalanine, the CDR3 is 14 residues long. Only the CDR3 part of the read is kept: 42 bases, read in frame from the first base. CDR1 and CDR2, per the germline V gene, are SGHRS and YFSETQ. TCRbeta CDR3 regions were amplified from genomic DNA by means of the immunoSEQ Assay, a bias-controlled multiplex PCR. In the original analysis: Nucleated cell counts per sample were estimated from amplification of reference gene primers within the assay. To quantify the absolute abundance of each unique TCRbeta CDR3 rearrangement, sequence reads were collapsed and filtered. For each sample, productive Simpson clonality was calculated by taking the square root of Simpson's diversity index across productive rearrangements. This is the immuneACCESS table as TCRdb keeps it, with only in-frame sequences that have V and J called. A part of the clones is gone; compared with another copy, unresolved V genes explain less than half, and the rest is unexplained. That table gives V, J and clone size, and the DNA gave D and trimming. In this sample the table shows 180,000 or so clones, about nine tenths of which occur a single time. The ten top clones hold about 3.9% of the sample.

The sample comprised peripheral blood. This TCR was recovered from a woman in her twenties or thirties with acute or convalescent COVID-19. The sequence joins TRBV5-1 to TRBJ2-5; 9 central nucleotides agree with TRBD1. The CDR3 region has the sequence CASSSGQGIETQYF. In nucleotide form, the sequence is TGCGCCAGCAGCTCAGGACAGGGGATCGAGACCCAGTACTTC.